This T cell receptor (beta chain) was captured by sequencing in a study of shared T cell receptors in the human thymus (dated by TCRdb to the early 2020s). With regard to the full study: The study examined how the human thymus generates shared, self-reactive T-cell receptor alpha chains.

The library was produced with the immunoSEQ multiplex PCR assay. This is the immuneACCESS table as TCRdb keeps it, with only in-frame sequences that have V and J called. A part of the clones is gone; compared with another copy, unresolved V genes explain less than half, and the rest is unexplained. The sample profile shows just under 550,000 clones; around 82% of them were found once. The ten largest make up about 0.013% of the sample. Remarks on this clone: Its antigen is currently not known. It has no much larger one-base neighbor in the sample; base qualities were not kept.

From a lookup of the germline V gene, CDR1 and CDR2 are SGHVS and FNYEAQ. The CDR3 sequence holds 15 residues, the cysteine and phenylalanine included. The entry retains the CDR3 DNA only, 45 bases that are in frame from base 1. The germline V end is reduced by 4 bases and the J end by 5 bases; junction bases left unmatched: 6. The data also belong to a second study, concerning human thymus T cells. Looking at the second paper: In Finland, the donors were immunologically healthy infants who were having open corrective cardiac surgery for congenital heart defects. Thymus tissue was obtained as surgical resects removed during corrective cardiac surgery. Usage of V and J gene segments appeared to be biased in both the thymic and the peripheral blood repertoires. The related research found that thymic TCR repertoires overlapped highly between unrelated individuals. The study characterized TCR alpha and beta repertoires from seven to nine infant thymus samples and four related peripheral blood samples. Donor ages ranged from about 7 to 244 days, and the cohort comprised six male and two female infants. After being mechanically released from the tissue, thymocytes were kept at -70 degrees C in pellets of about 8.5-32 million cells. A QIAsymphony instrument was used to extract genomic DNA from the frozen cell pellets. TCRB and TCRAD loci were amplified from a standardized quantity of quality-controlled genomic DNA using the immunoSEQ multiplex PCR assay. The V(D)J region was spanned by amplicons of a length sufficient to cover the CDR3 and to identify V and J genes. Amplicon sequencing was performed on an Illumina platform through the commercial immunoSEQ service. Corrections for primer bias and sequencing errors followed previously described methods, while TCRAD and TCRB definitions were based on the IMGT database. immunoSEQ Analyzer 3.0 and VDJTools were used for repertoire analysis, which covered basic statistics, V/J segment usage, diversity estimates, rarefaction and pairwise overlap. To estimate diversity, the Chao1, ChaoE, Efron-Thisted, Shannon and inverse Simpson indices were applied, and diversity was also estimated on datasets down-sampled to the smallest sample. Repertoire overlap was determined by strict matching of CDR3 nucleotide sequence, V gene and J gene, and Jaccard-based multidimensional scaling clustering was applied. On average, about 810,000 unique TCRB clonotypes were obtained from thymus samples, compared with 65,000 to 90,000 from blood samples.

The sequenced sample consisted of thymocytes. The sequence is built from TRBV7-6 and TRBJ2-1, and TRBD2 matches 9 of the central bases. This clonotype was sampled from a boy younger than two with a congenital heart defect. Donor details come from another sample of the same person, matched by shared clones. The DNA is TGTGCCAGCAGCTCTACGGGACTAGCTAACAATGAGCAGTTCTTC. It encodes CASSSTGLANNEQFF.